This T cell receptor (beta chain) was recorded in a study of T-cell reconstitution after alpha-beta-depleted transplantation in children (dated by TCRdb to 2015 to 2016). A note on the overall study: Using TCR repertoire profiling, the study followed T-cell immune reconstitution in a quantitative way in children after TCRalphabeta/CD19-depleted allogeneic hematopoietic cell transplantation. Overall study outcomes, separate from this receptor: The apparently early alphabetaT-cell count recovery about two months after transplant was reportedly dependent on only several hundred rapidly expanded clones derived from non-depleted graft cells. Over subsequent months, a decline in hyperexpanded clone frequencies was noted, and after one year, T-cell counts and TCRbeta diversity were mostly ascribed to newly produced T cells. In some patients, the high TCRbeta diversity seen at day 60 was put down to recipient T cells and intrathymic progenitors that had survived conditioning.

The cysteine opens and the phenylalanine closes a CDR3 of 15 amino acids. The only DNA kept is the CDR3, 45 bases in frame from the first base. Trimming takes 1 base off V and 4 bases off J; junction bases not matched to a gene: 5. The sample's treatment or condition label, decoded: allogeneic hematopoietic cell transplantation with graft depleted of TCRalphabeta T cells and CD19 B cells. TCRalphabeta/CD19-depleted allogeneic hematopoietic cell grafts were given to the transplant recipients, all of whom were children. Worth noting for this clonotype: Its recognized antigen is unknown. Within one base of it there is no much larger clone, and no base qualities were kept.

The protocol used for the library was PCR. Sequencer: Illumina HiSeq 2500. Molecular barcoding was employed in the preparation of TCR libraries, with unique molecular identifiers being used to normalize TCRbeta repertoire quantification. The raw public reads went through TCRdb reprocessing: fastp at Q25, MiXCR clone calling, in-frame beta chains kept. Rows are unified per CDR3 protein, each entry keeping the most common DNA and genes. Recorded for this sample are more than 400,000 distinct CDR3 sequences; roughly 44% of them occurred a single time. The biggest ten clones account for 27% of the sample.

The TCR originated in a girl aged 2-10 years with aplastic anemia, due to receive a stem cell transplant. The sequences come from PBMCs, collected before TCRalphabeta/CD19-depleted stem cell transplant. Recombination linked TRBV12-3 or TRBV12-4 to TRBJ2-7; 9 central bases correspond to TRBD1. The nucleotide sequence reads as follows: TGTGCCAGCAGTTTAGGTGTGGACAGGGGTTACGAGCAGTACTTC. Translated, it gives CASSLGVDRGYEQYF.